The T cell receptor (beta chain) described here comes from a study of T cells in Graves' hyperthyroidism and ophthalmopathy. Overall study findings and caveats: Progression to ophthalmopathy was predicted a median of roughly 6.8 months early. Separating ophthalmopathy from stable hyperthyroidism was achieved by a 13 V-J model.

In its sample, this clonotype was seen many times. Its target is unknown. Amplification targeted TCR beta CDR3 regions from RNA transcripts. First-round RT-PCR with HTBI primers amplified the TCR CDR3 region. TCRdb independently ran MiXCR on the multiplex PCR reads; one entry per CDR3 protein. In the table there are around 350,000 distinct CDR3 sequences, about 15% of which are singletons. Thyroid ultrasound and orbital computed tomography, with clinical symptoms and serum thyroxine and TRAb, informed diagnoses. Trimming shortened V by 6 bases and J by 8 bases, and 23 bases separated the two germline ends. CDR1 and CDR2 (germline): MDHEN, SYDVKM. The CDR3 runs to 16 residues.

The TCR sequence derives from a young woman with Graves' ophthalmopathy. Sequenced material: blood. The chain employs TRBV28 and TRBJ2-1; TRBD2 might be the D (6 bases). The chain's CDR3 is CASRQAPGPGVDEQFF. In nucleotides, the CDR3 is TGTGCCAGCAGACAGGCGCCCGGACCGGGAGTCGATGAGCAGTTCTTC.